This T cell receptor beta chain was captured by sequencing in a study of T cell changes during pregnancy in multiple sclerosis (dated by TCRdb to the late 2010s). Background on the whole study: The study examined how the T cell repertoire changed over the course of pregnancy in women with multiple sclerosis.

Preparation of the library involved the immunoSEQ multiplex PCR assay. TCRdb took this table from immuneACCESS and kept in-frame rearrangements with V and J called. Such tables lack part of the clones; where checked against another copy, unresolved V genes explain under half of the gap, and the rest is unexplained. The sample data list 75,000 to 100,000 clones, and around 90% of these were observed just once. 2% to 3% of the sample is held by the ten biggest clonotypes. Turning to this clone: Its target antigen remains unknown. No qualities accompany the bases; no much larger clone lies one base away.

Its CDR3 holds 14 amino acids, cysteine through phenylalanine. Kept here is only the CDR3 DNA, which spans 42 bases and is read in frame from base 1. Trimming removed 6 bases from V and 2 bases from J; the gene matches leave 7 bases unexplained. The germline V gene gives CDR1 as MDHEN and CDR2 as SYDVKM. The chain is encoded by TRBV28 joined to TRBJ2-7; TRBD1 matches 7 bases in the middle. This sequence originates from a female donor in good health, enrolled as a control in a pregnancy study. Source: peripheral blood, taken after pregnancy. The nucleotides are TGTGCCAGCAGGAATGACAGGGTGACCTACGAGCAGTACTTC. It translates as CASRNDRVTYEQYF. Full variable domain (CDR3 extended with the reference TRBV28 and TRBJ2-7 proteins): DVKVTQSSRYLVKRTGEKVFLECVQDMDHENMFWYRQDPGLGLRLIYFSYDVKMKEKGDIPEGYSVSREKKERFSLILESASTNQTSMYLCASRNDRVTYEQYFGPGTRLTVT.